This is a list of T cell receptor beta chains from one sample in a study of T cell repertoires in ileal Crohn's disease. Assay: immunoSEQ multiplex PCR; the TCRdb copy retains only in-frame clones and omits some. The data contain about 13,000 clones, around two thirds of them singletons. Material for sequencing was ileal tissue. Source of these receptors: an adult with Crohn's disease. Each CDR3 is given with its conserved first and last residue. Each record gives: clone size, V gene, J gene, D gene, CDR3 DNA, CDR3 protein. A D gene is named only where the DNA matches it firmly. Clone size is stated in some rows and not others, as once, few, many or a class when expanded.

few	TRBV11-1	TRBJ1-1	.	TGTGCCAGCACCACGACAGGAATGAACACTGAAGCTTTCTTT	CASTTTGMNTEAFF
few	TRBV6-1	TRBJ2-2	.	TGTGCCAGCAGTGAAGAATCTCCAGGGTTATCCGGGGAGCTGTTTTTT	CASSEESPGLSGELFF
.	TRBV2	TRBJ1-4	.	TGTGCCAGCAGTGGGGGCATCAGTAATGAAAAACTGTTTTTT	CASSGGISNEKLFF
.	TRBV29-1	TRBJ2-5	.	TGCAGCGTTGCCGCATTGGGAAGAGGAGAGACCCAGTACTTC	CSVAALGRGETQYF
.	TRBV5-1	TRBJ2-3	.	TGCGCCAGCAGCCCTCGGGTGGGGTCTAGCACAGATACGCAGTATTTT	CASSPRVGSSTDTQYF
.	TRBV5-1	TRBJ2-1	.	TGCGCCAGCAGCTTGGCGGGGCTCGGTGGGGGTGAGCAGTTCTTC	CASSLAGLGGGEQFF
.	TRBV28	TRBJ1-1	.	TGTGCCAGCAGTTTATCGGGACTGACCCTAGAAGCTTTCTTT	CASSLSGLTLEAFF
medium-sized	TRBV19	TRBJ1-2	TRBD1	TGTGCCAGTACAAGGGACAGCCTTAACTATGGCTACACCTTC	CASTRDSLNYGYTF
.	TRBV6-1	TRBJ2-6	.	TGTGCCAGCAGTGCCTTGCCGGGCTCTGGGGCCAACGTCCTGACTTTC	CASSALPGSGANVLTF
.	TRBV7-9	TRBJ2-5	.	TGTGCCAGCAGCCCGGACTGGGGGTCTTTAGAGACCCAGTACTTC	CASSPDWGSLETQYF
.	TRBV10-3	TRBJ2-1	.	TGTGCCATCAGTGATGGTAGGGGACAGTTCTTC	CAISDGRGQFF
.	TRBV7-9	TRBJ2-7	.	TGTGCCAGCAGTACCTCCAGGGCCTCCTACGAGCAGTACTTC	CASSTSRASYEQYF
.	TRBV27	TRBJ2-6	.	TGTGCCAGCAGTTTAAGGGGGAACGGGGCCAACGTCCTGACTTTC	CASSLRGNGANVLTF
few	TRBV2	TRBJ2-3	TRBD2	TGTGCCAGCAGTGAAGGCGGGGGGCCCGGAGATACGCAGTATTTT	CASSEGGGPGDTQYF
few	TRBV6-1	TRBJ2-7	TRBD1	TGTGCCAGCAGTTCCCGGGACAGGGGGCTCTACGAGCAGTACTTC	CASSSRDRGLYEQYF
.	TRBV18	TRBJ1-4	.	TGTGCCAGCTCTCTTGGAGGTCTTTCAGGTGAAAAACTGTTTTTT	CASSLGGLSGEKLFF
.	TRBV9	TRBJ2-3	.	TGTGCCAGCAGCGTAGGTGTCACTAGCACAGATACGCAGTATTTT	CASSVGVTSTDTQYF
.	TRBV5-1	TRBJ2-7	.	TGCGCCAGCAGCTCACTAAGCGAGGGCGGCGAGCAGTACTTC	CASSSLSEGGEQYF
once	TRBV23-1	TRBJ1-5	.	TGCGCCAGCAGTCAATCGGCCCCACAGGGAGACGAAGCATATAGCAATCAGCCCCAGCATTTT	CASSQSAPQGDEAYSNQPQHF
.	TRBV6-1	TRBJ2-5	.	TGTGCCAGCACCGGGGCGACTGCTCAAGAGACCCAGTACTTC	CASTGATAQETQYF
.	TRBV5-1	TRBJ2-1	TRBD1	TGCGCCAGCAGGGGAAGGGACAGGGGGGAAGTAAGGACTGGTGAGCAGTTCTTC	CASRGRDRGEVRTGEQFF
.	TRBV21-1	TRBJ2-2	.	TGTGCCAGCAGCGGACAGGGTCGAGGCGGGGAGCTGTTTTTT	CASSGQGRGGELFF
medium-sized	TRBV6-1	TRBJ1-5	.	TGTGCCAGCAGTGAACTGGCCCCGGTGCAGCCCCAGCATTTT	CASSELAPVQPQHF
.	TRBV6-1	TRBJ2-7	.	TGTGCCAGCAGTGAAGGGTCTGGACGAAGGGGCCCCCTCTCCTACGAGCAGTACTTC	CASSEGSGRRGPLSYEQYF
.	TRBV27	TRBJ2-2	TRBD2	TGTGCCAGCAGGCCGACTAGCGCTACAACCGGGGAGCTGTTTTTT	CASRPTSATTGELFF
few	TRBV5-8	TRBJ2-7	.	TGTGCCAGCAGCTTGGGGCAGGGATTCGTATACGAGCAGTACTTC	CASSLGQGFVYEQYF
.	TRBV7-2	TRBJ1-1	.	TGTGCCAGCAGCTCGCAATCGAACACTGAAGCTTTCTTT	CASSSQSNTEAFF
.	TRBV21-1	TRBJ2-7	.	TGTGCCAGCAGCAAAATGCAGCGCTATAATTACGAGCAGTACTTC	CASSKMQRYNYEQYF
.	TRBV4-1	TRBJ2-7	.	TGCGCCAGCAGCCAAGATGGAGGGATCTCCTACGAGCAGTACTTC	CASSQDGGISYEQYF
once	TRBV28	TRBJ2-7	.	TGTGCCAGCAGTACCCAGACAGGAACCTACGAGCAGTACTTC	CASSTQTGTYEQYF
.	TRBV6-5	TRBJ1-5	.	TGTGCCAGCAGTCCCGGGACGCTGGGTCAGCCCCAGCATTTT	CASSPGTLGQPQHF
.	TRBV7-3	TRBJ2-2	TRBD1	TGTGCCAGCAGCTTAGTTCGGGGACAGGGAAAAAACACCGGGGAGCTGTTTTTT	CASSLVRGQGKNTGELFF
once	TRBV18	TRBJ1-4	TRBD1	TGTGCCAGCTCACCCACAGGGGGCCTAACGGAACTGTTTTTT	CASSPTGGLTELFF
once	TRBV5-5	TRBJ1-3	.	TGTGCCAGCAGCTTGGGCAGCTCCACTGGAAACACCATATATTTT	CASSLGSSTGNTIYF
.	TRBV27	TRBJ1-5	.	TGTGCCAGCAGTTTAAGGGGGAGTGGGAATCAGCCCCAGCATTTT	CASSLRGSGNQPQHF